The following is a TCR beta chain sequence with its context. These data belong to a study of control samples from healthy donors and cancer patients. TCRdb keeps only in-frame clones here, not all; method: immunoSEQ multiplex PCR. The table has around 170,000 clones, approximately 90% seen once; the top ten hold 1.4%. The TCR was taken from a young man in good health. The sequenced sample consisted of blood.

The CDR3 loop reads CASRPGTGEETQYF. In nucleotides, the CDR3 is TGTGCCAGCAGACCCGGGACAGGTGAAGAGACCCAGTACTTC. The chain carries TRBV5-4 and TRBJ2-5; TRBD1 matches at 8 bases. The germline V gene encodes CDR1 SGHNT and CDR2 YYREEE (reference sequence). There are 14 residues in the CDR3. Losses at the gene ends were 5 bases for V and 3 bases for J; bases not matched to a gene: 6.